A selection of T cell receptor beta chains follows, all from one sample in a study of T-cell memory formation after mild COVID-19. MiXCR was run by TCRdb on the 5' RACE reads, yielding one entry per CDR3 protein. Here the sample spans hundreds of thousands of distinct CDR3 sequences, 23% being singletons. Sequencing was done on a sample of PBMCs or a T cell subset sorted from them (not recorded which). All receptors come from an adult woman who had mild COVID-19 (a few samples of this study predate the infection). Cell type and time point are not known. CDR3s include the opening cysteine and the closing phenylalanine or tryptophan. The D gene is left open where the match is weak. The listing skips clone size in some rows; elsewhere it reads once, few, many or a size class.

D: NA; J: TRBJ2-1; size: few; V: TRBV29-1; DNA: TGCAGCGTTTCCGGGTTTAAGCGCAATGAGCAGTTCTTC; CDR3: CSVSGFKRNEQFF
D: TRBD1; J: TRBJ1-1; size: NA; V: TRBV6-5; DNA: TGTGCCAGCAGACCTCACAGGGGTTTGGACACTGAAGCTTTCTTT; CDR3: CASRPHRGLDTEAFF
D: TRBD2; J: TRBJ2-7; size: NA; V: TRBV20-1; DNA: TGCAGTGCCAGAGGACTAGCATCATCCTACGAGCAGTACTTC; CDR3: CSARGLASSYEQYF
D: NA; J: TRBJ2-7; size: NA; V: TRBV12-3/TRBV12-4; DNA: TGTGCCAGCAGTTTAAGACAGGCTCTCTCCGAGCAGTACTTC; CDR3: CASSLRQALSEQYF
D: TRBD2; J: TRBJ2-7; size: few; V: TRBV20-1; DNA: TGCAGTGCTAGACAGGCTAGCGGGTCCTACGAGCAGTACTTC; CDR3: CSARQASGSYEQYF
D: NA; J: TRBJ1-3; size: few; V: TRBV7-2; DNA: TGTGCCAGCAGCTTAGACGCCCTGGGCTCTGGAAACACCATATATTTT; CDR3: CASSLDALGSGNTIYF
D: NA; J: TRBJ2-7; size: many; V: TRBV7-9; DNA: TGTGCCAGTAGCCCGGGGGACTACGAGCAGTACTTC; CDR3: CASSPGDYEQYF
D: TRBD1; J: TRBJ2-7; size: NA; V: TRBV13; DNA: TGTGCCAGCAGCTTGGGCACAGGGGGAGTCCACGAGCAGTACTTC; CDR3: CASSLGTGGVHEQYF
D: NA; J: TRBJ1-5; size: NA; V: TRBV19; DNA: TGTGCCAGCCGGGGGGGGGAAAGCAATCAGCCCCAGCATTTT; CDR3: CASRGGESNQPQHF
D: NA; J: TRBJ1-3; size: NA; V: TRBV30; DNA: TGTGCCTGGAAGTCAGGCAGGAACTCTGGAAACACCATATATTTT; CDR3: CAWKSGRNSGNTIYF
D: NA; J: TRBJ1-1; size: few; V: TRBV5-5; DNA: TGTGCCAGCAGCTTGTTCATGAACACTGAAGCTTTCTTT; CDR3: CASSLFMNTEAFF
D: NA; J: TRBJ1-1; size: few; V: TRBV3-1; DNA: TGTGCCAGCAGCCATAAGGACCATGGAAACACTGAAGCTTTCTTT; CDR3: CASSHKDHGNTEAFF
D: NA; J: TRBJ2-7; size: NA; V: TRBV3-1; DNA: TGTGCCAGCAGCCAAGAGCCCCGCAATGCCTACGAGCAGTACTTC; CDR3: CASSQEPRNAYEQYF
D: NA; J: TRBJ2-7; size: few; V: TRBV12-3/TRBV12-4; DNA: TGTGCCAGCAGTTTCCAGGGGTTCGAGCAGTACTTC; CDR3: CASSFQGFEQYF
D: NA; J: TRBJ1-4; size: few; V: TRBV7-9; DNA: TGTGCCAGCAGCGCCATGGGGGAAAAACTGTTTTTT; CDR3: CASSAMGEKLFF
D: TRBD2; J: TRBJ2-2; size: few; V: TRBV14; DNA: TGTGCCAGCAGCCACCGATCACTAGCGGGGAACACCGGGGAGCTGTTTTTT; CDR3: CASSHRSLAGNTGELFF
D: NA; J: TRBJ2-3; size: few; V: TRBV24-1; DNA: TGTGCCACCAGTGGGCCACAGGGACATACGCAGTATTTT; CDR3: CATSGPQGHTQYF
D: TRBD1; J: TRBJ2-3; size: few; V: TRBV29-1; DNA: TGCAGCGTCGGACTTACAGGGGGCCTCACAGATACGCAGTATTTT; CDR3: CSVGLTGGLTDTQYF
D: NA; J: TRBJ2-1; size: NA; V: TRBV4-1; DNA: TGCGCCAGCAGCCAAGTTGGAGGCGGAATTAGTTACAATGAGCAGTTCTTC; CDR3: CASSQVGGGISYNEQFF
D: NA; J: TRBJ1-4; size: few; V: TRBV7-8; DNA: TGTGCCAGCAGCTTAGAAGGGGACGGGGGTGCTAATGAAAAACTGTTTTTT; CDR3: CASSLEGDGGANEKLFF
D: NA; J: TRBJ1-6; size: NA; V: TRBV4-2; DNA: TGTGCCAGCAGCCAAGGCCTGGTTCGTTTTGGGAATTCACCCCTCCACTTT; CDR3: CASSQGLVRFGNSPLHF
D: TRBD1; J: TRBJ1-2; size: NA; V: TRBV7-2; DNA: TGTGCCAGCAGCTTAGGGACAGGTCACTATGGCTACACCTTC; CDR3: CASSLGTGHYGYTF
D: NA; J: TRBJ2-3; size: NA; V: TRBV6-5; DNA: TGTGCCAGCACCCCGAGCGGACTCACAGATACGCAGTATTTT; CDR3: CASTPSGLTDTQYF
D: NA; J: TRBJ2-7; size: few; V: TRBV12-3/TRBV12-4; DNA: TGTGCCAGCAGTTTATCCGGGGCCTCTTACGAGCAGTACTTC; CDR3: CASSLSGASYEQYF
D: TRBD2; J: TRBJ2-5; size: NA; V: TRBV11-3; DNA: TGTGCCAGCAGTCCCCGACTAGCGGGGTACCAAGAGACCCAGTACTTC; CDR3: CASSPRLAGYQETQYF